The clone carrying this T cell receptor (beta chain) was detected ten times or more. Its cognate antigen is unknown. TCR beta VDJ and CDR3 profiling used genomic DNA as template. MiXCR was run by TCRdb on the reads, yielding one entry per CDR3 protein. This table holds around 120,000 distinct CDR3 sequences, over 30% found once. Patients selected for sequencing had displayed CD8+CD57+ cell expansion by flow cytometry. Each of the patients presented with severe acquired aplastic anemia. This sample is drawn from a study of CD8+CD57+ T cells in acquired aplastic anemia. Study details: Sorted CD4+ and CD8+ cells yielded around 3.3 ug of DNA on average.

The V end lost 10 bases, the J end lost 2 bases, and 12 bases lay between the germline ends. The CDR3 loop spans 12 amino acids. Germline CDR1 WNHNN, CDR2 SYGVQD (reference sequence). Broader study findings: Controls did not differ significantly from patients in CD8+ Simpson's diversity. It was found that 25 to 35 CD8+ CDR3 sequences were shared between patients and controls.

The V call is TRBV10-1, the J call TRBJ2-7, with D possibly being TRBD2 (5 bases). Source material: sorted CD4+, CD8+, or CD8+CD57+ T cells (not recorded which) from PBMCs. This clonotype originated in a human donor with aplastic anemia. CDR3 loop: CATSAAPYEQYF. CDR3 nucleotide sequence: TGCGCCACCTCAGCGGCTCCCTACGAGCAGTACTTC.